The 11 T cell receptor beta chains reported below all come from one sample, sequenced in a study of blood T cell repertoires in COVID-19. Sequencing used immunoSEQ multiplex PCR; TCRdb keeps in-frame clones, though not all of them. The data hold approximately 410,000 clones, with 86% observed a single time. Sequencing used peripheral blood. These receptors came from a woman aged 25-40 years with active or convalescent COVID-19.

The chain has TRBV6-5 and TRBJ2-3, with D perhaps matching TRBD2 (5 bases). V was trimmed by 8 bases and J by 0 bases, leaving 6 bases between them. CDR3 length equals 12 residues. Germline CDR1 is MNHEY and CDR2 is SVGAGI. Here the CDR3 reads CASGLSTDTQYF. The CDR3 nucleotides read TGTGCCAGCGGACTTAGCACAGATACGCAGTATTTT.

The chain couples TRBV10-3 to TRBJ1-1, with 7 bases lining up with TRBD1. The V gene's germline CDR1 is ENHRY and CDR2 SYGVKD. Trimming at V came to 4 bases and at J to 5 bases, leaving 7 bases not matched to a gene. The CDR3 extends over 14 amino acids. In DNA form, the CDR3 reads TGTGCCATCAGTGGAACCGGGACAGCTACTGAAGCTTTCTTT. Amino acid sequence: CAISGTGTATEAFF.

This chain uses TRBV5-4 with TRBJ2-1, with 14 bases matching TRBD2. Germline loops: CDR1 SGHNT, CDR2 YYREEE (reference sequence). The CDR3 is 19 residues long. V lost 5 bases and J lost 7; bases outside the gene matches: 17. CDR3 bases: TGTGCCAGCAGGCTCGGGACTAGCGGGAGTATTAGGGGTAGGAATGAGCAGTTCTTC. It specifies CASRLGTSGSIRGRNEQFF.

The V call is TRBV18, the J call TRBJ1-2; D uncertain. The V end was cut by 0 bases, the J end by 0 bases, with 11 bases between. The CDR3 sequence is 16 residues long. Germline-derived CDR1 and CDR2 are KGHSH and LQKENI. For the CDR3, the DNA is TGTGCCAGCTCACCACCCGAAACGGGAGCTAACTATGGCTACACCTTC. Encoded protein: CASSPPETGANYGYTF. Together with reference TRBV18 and TRBJ1-2, the CDR3 gives the full variable domain: NAGVMQNPRHLVRRRGQEARLRCSPMKGHSHVYWYRQLPEEGLKFMVYLQKENIIDESGMPKERFSAEFPKEGPSILRIQQVVRGDSAAYFCASSPPETGANYGYTFGSGTRLTVV.

V and J are TRBV10-3 and TRBJ2-6; TRBD2 agrees at 12 bases. The ends lost 6 bases at V and 0 bases at J; junction bases unmatched: 6. The CDR3 has 18 amino acids. Germline V gene lookup returns CDR1 ENHRY and CDR2 SYGVKD. CDR3 nucleotide sequence: TGTGCCATCAGCGGGGGACTAGCGGGTTACTCTGGGGCCAACGTCCTGACTTTC. Protein sequence: CAISGGLAGYSGANVLTF.

The rearrangement uses TRBV6-1 and TRBJ1-2; D unclear. The germline gives CDR1 MNHNS, CDR2 SASEGT. V was shortened by 0 bases and J by 8 bases, with 13 bases between the two germline ends. This CDR3 has 14 residues. CDR3: CASSEARERWGYTF. CDR3 sequence (DNA): TGTGCCAGCAGTGAAGCGCGGGAGCGGTGGGGCTACACCTTC.

This chain uses TRBV7-8 with TRBJ2-6, with 12 positions matching TRBD1. This CDR3 spans 18 amino acids. Looked up from germline, CDR1 is SGHVS and CDR2 is FQNEAQ. With 4 bases clipped from V and 4 bases from J, the junction kept 8 bases outside the gene matches. The CDR3 DNA reads TGTGCCAGCAGCTCCTCATGGGACAGGGGGCCAGGGGCCAACGTCCTGACTTTC. This gives the protein CASSSSWDRGPGANVLTF.

The chain combines TRBV4-1 with TRBJ2-2; D perhaps matches TRBD2 (5 bases). V was shortened by 0 bases and J by 3 bases, with 8 bases between the two germline ends. Germline CDR1 MGHRA, CDR2 YSYEKL. This CDR3 has 15 residues. The CDR3 DNA is TGCGCCAGCAGCCAAGATAGCGCTTACACCGGGGAGCTGTTTTTT. Its protein is CASSQDSAYTGELFF.

J is TRBJ1-2 and V is TRBV6-1, with a possible D match to TRBD1 (6 bases). Per germline, CDR1 MNHNS and CDR2 SASEGT. Trimming removed 3 bases from V and 9 bases from J, with 14 bases in between. The CDR3 is 13 residues long. CDR3 sequence reads: CASSDPGQPSYTF. In DNA form, the CDR3 reads TGTGCCAGCAGTGACCCAGGACAGCCAAGCTACACCTTC.

This chain links TRBV5-1 with TRBJ2-2; D unresolved. This CDR3 has 14 residues. Trimming left V 0 bases short and J 0 bases short, with 3 bases between. Looked up from germline, CDR1 is SGHRS and CDR2 is YFSETQ. CDR3 sequence (DNA): TGCGCCAGCAGCTTGGCCACGAACACCGGGGAGCTGTTTTTT. The encoded protein is CASSLATNTGELFF.

This chain links TRBV18 with TRBJ2-2; 7 bases are shared with TRBD1. Germline CDR1 KGHSH, CDR2 LQKENI. The CDR3 has 16 residues. J lost 2 bases, V lost 5 bases, and 8 bases had no gene match. The CDR3: CASSMISGGNTGELFF. The DNA for the CDR3 is TGTGCCAGCTCAATGATTTCAGGGGGAAACACCGGGGAGCTGTTTTTT.